The 9 T cell receptor beta chains below all came from one sample that was sequenced in a study of Ad26.COV2.S vaccination and SARS-CoV-2 variants. This table comes from immunoSEQ multiplex PCR, and its TCRdb copy is limited to in-frame clones, with some not included. The sample has 300,000 to 400,000 clones, roughly nine tenths seen once. Material: peripheral blood, obtained after recovery from COVID-19. These receptors all come from a human donor who had recovered from COVID-19.

A word on this clone: This specimen includes other DNA sequences encoding the same CDR3. This sequence joins TRBV18 and TRBJ1-2; 10 bases align to TRBD1. This CDR3 region has 15 residues. The trim removed 0 bases at V and 4 bases at J, leaving 2 bases unmatched. Per germline, CDR1 KGHSH and CDR2 LQKENI. Written as DNA, the CDR3 is TGTGCCAGCTCACCACCCGGGACAGGGGCCTATGGCTACACCTTC. The encoded protein is CASSPPGTGAYGYTF.

J is TRBJ2-3 and V is TRBV27, with 7 bases fitting TRBD2. The CDR3 runs 14 residues. The V gene's germline CDR1 is MNHEY and CDR2 SMNVEV (reference sequence). The junction had 0 bases not matched to a gene; V was cut back by 2 bases and J by 1 base. CDR3 amino acids: CASSLLAGTDTQYF. CDR3 coding DNA: TGTGCCAGCAGTTTACTAGCGGGCACAGATACGCAGTATTTT.

A single count supports this clone. This rearrangement joins TRBV25-1 to TRBJ2-3; the D is unclear. Looked up from germline, CDR1 is MGHDK and CDR2 is SYGVNS. Trimming took off 3 bases at V and 4 bases at J, with 5 bases between the two ends. This CDR3 contains 12 residues. Here the CDR3 reads CASSDLADTQYF. In DNA form, the CDR3 reads TGTGCCAGCAGTGATCTAGCAGATACGCAGTATTTT.

The chain recombines TRBV11-2 with TRBJ1-2, with TRBD1 identical over 8 bases. The germline gives CDR1 SGHAT, CDR2 FQNNGV. The CDR3 totals 14 residues. After removal of 2 bases from V and 10 bases from J, the junction contained 9 bases not matched to a gene. CDR3 DNA sequence: TGTGCCAGCAGCTTAAGGTTGGCAGGGGGCGCCTACACCTTC. Translated, it gives CASSLRLAGGAYTF.

The sample holds one count of this clone. The chain joins TRBV15 to TRBJ2-7; D not certain. The CDR3 covers 16 residues. V was shortened by 1 base and J by 3 bases, with 16 bases between the two germline ends. Germline CDR1 LNHNV, CDR2 YYDKDF (reference sequence). CDR3: CATSRGYMDLGYEQYF. As DNA, the CDR3 is TGTGCCACCAGCAGAGGATATATGGACCTTGGCTACGAGCAGTACTTC.

The V and J genes are TRBV20-1 and TRBJ2-7; D call uncertain. CDR1 DFQATT and CDR2 SNEGSKA come from the germline V gene (reference sequence). Trimming took off 1 base at V and 5 bases at J, with 6 bases between the two ends. The CDR3 contains 11 residues. CDR3 loop: CSARGVHEQYF. DNA for the CDR3: TGCAGTGCTAGAGGGGTCCACGAGCAGTACTTC.

This clone was counted a few times. The chain couples TRBV6-5 to TRBJ1-2; tentatively, D is TRBD1 (5 bases). V was clipped by 0 bases and J by 1 base, with 12 bases between them. Looked up from germline, CDR1 is MNHEY and CDR2 is SVGAGI. There are 16 residues in the CDR3. CDR3 amino acids: CASSYSMEGSNYGYTF. The CDR3 DNA is TGTGCCAGCAGTTACTCGATGGAGGGGAGTAACTATGGCTACACCTTC.

The chain recombines TRBV7-9 with TRBJ1-6; the D is unclear. Germline V CDR1 and CDR2: SEHNR, FQNEAQ (reference sequence). V lost 0 bases and J lost 7, with 10 bases in between. The CDR3 covers 15 residues. DNA for the CDR3: TGTGCCAGCAGCTTAGCGAGGGTAGGGAATTCACCCCTCCACTTT. This sequence encodes CASSLARVGNSPLHF.

Regarding this clone: Other DNA sequences of this sample code for an identical CDR3. CDR3 protein: CASSVGGSTDTQYF. The CDR3 nucleotides are TGTGCCAGCAGCGTAGGGGGTAGCACAGATACGCAGTATTTT. The chain joins TRBV9 to TRBJ2-3; D remains ambiguous. Germline loops: CDR1 SGDLS, CDR2 YYNGEE. This CDR3 comprises 14 residues. V gave up 0 bases and J gave up 0 bases, with 5 bases separating them.